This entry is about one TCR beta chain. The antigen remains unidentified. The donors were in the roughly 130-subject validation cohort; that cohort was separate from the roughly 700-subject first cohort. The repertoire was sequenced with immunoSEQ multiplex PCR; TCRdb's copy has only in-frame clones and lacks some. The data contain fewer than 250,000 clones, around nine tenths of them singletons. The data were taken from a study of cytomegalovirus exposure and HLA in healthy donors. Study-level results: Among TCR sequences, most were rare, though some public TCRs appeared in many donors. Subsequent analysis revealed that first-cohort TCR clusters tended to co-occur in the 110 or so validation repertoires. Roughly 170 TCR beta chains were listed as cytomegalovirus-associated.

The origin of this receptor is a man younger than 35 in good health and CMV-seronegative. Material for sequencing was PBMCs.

CDR3: CASSFGGKTEAFF. In DNA, the CDR3 is TGTGCCAGCAGCTTCGGGGGTAAGACTGAAGCTTTCTTT. The genes are TRBV5-4 and TRBJ1-1, with D maybe TRBD1 (5 bases). The V end lost 2 bases, the J end lost 5 bases, and 10 bases lay between the germline ends. The CDR3 has 13 residues. Germline CDR1 SGHNT, CDR2 YYREEE (reference sequence). Variable domain in full (rest from reference TRBV5-4 and TRBJ1-1): ETGVTQSPTHLIKTRGQQVTLRCSSQSGHNTVSWYQQALGQGPQFIFQYYREEENGRGNFPPRFSGLQFPNYSSELNVNALELDDSALYLCASSFGGKTEAFFGQGTRLTVV.